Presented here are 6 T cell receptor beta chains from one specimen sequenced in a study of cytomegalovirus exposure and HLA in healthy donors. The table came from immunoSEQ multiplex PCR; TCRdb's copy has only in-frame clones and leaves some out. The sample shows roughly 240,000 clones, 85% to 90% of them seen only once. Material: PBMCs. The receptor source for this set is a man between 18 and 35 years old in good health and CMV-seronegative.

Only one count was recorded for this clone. The DNA of the CDR3 is TGTGCCAGCAGTGACCAAGGGGTCGAAAAACTGTTTTTT. The encoded protein is CASSDQGVEKLFF. The chain is built from TRBV2 and TRBJ1-4; tentatively, D is TRBD1 (5 bases). CDR3 size: 13 residues. Trimming shortened V by 3 bases and J by 8 bases, and 10 bases separated the two germline ends. Germline-derived CDR1 and CDR2 are SNHLY and FYNNEI.

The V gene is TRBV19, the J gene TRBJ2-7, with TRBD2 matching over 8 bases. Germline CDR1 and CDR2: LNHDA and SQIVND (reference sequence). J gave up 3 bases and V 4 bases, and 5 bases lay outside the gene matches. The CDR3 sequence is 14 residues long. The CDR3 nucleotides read TGTGCCAGTAGTAGGAGCGGGAGTGGCTACGAGCAGTACTTC. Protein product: CASSRSGSGYEQYF.

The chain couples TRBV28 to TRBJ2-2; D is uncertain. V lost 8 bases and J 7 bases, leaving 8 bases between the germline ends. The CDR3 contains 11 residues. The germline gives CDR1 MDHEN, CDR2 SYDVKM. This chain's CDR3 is CASEVNGELFF. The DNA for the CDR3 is TGTGCCAGCGAGGTGAACGGGGAGCTGTTTTTT.

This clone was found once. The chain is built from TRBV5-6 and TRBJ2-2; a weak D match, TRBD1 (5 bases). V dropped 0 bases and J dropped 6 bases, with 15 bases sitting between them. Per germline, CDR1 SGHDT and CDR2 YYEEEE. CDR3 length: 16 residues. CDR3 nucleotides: TGTGCCAGCAGCTTGGGGGCCAAGGGGCAGGCCGGGGAGCTGTTTTTT. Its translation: CASSLGAKGQAGELFF.

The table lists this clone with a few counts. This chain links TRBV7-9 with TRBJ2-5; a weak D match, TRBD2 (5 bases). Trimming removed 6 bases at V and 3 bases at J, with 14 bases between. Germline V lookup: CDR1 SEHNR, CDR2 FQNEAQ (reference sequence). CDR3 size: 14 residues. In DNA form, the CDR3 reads TGTGCCAGCAGGCATCCGTGGACTGAAGAGACCCAGTACTTC. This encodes CASRHPWTEETQYF.

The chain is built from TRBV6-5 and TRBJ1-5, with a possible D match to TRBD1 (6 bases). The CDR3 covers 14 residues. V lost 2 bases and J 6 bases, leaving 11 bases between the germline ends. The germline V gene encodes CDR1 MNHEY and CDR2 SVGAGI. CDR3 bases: TGTGCCAGCAGTTACGTCGGGGGGCCTCAGCCCCAGCATTTT. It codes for CASSYVGGPQPQHF.